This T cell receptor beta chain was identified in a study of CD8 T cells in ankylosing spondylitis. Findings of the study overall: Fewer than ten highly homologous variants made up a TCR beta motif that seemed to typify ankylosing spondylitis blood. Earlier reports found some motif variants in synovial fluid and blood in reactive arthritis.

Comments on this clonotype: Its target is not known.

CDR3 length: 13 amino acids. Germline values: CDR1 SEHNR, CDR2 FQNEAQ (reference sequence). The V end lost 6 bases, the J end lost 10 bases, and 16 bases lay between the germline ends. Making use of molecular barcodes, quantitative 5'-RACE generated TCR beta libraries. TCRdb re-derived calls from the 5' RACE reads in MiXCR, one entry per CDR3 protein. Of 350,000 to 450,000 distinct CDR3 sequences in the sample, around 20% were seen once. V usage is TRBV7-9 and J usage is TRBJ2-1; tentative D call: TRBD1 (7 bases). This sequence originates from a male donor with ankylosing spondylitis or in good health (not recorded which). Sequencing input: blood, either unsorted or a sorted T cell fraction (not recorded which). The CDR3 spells CASRDEGAGEQFF. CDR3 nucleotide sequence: TGTGCCAGCAGAGATGAGGGGGCGGGAGAGCAGTTCTTC. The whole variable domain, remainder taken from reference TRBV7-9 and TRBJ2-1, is DTGVSQNPRHKITKRGQNVTFRCDPISEHNRLYWYRQTLGQGPEFLTYFQNEAQLEKSRLLSDRFSAERPKGSFSTLEIQRTEQGDSAMYLCASRDEGAGEQFFGPGTRLTVL.